Listed below are T cell receptor beta chains from one sample, sequenced in a study of regulatory T cells in long-lasting Graves disease. One entry per CDR3 protein results from TCRdb running MiXCR on the multiplex PCR reads. The table includes 450,000 to 650,000 distinct CDR3 sequences, roughly 15% detected once. These data are also associated with another study on T cells in Graves' hyperthyroidism and ophthalmopathy.

The input for sequencing was peripheral blood mononuclear cells (PBMCs), taken at new diagnosis, from a patient treated with antithyroid drugs. The receptors shown here come from a woman aged 35-65 years with Graves disease. Both conserved end residues are part of each CDR3. The order of the fields is clone size, D gene, J gene, V gene, CDR3 protein, CDR3 DNA. A D gene is named only where the DNA matches it firmly. Size is omitted from some rows. Given values are once, few, many or a class for expanded clones.

-	-	TRBJ2-3	TRBV29-1	CSVGLGADTQYF	TGCAGCGTTGGCTTGGGGGCAGATACGCAGTATTTT
many	-	TRBJ1-1	TRBV7-9	CASQRDTNTEAFF	TGTGCCAGTCAGAGGGACACCAACACTGAAGCTTTCTTT
many	-	TRBJ1-2	TRBV7-2	CASSPEKVRDHFSYGYTF	TGTGCCAGCAGCCCCGAAAAGGTCCGGGACCATTTTAGCTATGGCTACACCTTC
-	-	TRBJ2-2	TRBV19	CASRPGPGELFF	TGTGCCAGTAGGCCAGGGCCCGGGGAGCTGTTTTTT
-	-	TRBJ1-2	TRBV19	CASRDGGLGYTF	TGTGCCAGTAGAGACGGGGGGCTCGGCTACACCTTC
many	-	TRBJ1-4	TRBV20-1	CSASPLGSNEKLFF	TGCAGTGCTAGCCCTTTGGGCAGTAACGAAAAACTGTTTTTT
few	-	TRBJ2-1	TRBV11-1	CASSFASPYNEQFF	TGTGCCAGCAGCTTTGCGAGTCCCTACAATGAGCAGTTCTTC
-	TRBD2	TRBJ2-2	TRBV7-9	CASSSSRVLAGHSNTGELFF	TGTGCCAGCAGCTCCTCCCGAGTACTAGCGGGGCACTCGAACACCGGGGAGCTGTTTTTT
many	-	TRBJ2-7	TRBV11-2	CASFNRQSSYEQYF	TGTGCCAGCTTTAACAGACAGAGCTCCTACGAGCAGTACTTC
-	-	TRBJ1-4	TRBV19	CASSVRGPLFNEKLFF	TGTGCCAGTAGTGTCCGAGGTCCTCTATTTAATGAAAAACTGTTTTTT
many	-	TRBJ2-7	TRBV12-5	CASGLSVSGYEQYF	TGTGCTAGTGGTTTGTCCGTTAGCGGTTACGAGCAGTACTTC
-	-	TRBJ1-5	TRBV19	CASTPGISNQPQHF	TGTGCCAGTACTCCCGGGATTAGCAATCAGCCCCAGCATTTT
many	-	TRBJ1-2	TRBV6-5	CASSSRRPDNYGYTF	TGTGCCAGCAGTTCTCGACGCCCGGATAACTATGGCTACACCTTC
many	-	TRBJ2-1	TRBV10-1	CASSESPLGVEQFF	TGCGCCAGCAGTGAGTCGCCGTTGGGGGTAGAGCAGTTCTTC
many	-	TRBJ2-3	TRBV24-1	CATSDPLYTDTQYF	TGTGCCACCAGTGACCCCCTCTACACAGATACGCAGTATTTT
-	-	TRBJ1-6	TRBV5-1	CASSLSTGKDSPLHF	TGCGCCAGCAGCTTGAGTACAGGGAAGGACTCACCCCTCCACTTT
few	-	TRBJ1-5	TRBV19	CASSIGRESRQPQHF	TGTGCCAGTAGTATAGGCAGGGAGTCAAGACAGCCCCAGCATTTT
many	TRBD2	TRBJ2-1	TRBV11-3	CASSSLAGGNNEQFF	TGTGCCAGCAGCTCACTAGCGGGGGGGAACAATGAGCAGTTCTTC
many	-	TRBJ2-3	TRBV5-6	CASSLATGSITDTQYF	TGTGCCAGCAGCTTGGCCACCGGGTCGATCACAGATACGCAGTATTTT
-	-	TRBJ2-2	TRBV7-8	CASSSRRLVINTGELFF	TGTGCCAGCAGCTCCCGCCGGCTAGTGATAAACACCGGGGAGCTGTTTTTT
many	-	TRBJ1-2	TRBV11-2	CASSQTRGLGGYTF	TGTGCCAGCAGCCAAACCCGGGGGTTGGGTGGCTACACCTTC
many	-	TRBJ2-2	TRBV11-2	CASSFGPTGELFF	TGTGCCAGCAGCTTCGGTCCAACCGGGGAGCTGTTTTTT
many	TRBD1	TRBJ2-3	TRBV30	CARTGVLTDTQYF	TGTGCCCGGACAGGGGTTTTGACAGATACGCAGTATTTT